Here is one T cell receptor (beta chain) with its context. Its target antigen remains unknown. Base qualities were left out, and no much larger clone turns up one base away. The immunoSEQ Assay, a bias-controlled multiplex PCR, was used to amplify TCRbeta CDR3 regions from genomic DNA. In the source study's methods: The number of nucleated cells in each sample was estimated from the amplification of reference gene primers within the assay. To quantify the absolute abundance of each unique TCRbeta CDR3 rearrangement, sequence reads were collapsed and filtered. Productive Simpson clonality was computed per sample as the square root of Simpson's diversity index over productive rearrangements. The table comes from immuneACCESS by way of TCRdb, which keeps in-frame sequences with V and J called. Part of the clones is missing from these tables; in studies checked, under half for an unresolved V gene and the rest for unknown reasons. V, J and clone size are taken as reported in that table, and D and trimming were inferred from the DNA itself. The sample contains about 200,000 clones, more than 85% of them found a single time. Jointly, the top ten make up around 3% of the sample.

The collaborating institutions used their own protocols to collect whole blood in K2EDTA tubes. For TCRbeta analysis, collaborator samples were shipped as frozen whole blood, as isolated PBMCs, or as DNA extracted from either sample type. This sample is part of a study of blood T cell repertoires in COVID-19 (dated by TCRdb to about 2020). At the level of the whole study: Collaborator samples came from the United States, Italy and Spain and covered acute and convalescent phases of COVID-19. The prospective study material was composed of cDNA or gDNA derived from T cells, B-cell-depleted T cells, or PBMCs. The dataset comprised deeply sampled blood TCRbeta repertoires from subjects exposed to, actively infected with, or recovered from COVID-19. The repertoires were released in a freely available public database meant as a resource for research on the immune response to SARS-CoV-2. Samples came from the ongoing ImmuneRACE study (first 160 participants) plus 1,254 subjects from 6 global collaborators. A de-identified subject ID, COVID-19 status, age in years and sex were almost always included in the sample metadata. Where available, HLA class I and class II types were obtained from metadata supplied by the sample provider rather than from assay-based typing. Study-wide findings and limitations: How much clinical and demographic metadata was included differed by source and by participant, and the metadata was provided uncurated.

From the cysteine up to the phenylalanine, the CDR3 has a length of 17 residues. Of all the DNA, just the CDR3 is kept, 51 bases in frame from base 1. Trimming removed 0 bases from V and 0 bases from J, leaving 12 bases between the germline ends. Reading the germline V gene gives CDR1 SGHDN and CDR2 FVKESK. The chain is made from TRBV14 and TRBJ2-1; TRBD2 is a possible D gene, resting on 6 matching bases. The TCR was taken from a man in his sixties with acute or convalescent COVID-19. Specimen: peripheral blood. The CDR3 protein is CASSQDRGSSSYNEQFF. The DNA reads TGTGCCAGCAGCCAAGATCGGGGGTCAAGCTCCTACAATGAGCAGTTCTTC.